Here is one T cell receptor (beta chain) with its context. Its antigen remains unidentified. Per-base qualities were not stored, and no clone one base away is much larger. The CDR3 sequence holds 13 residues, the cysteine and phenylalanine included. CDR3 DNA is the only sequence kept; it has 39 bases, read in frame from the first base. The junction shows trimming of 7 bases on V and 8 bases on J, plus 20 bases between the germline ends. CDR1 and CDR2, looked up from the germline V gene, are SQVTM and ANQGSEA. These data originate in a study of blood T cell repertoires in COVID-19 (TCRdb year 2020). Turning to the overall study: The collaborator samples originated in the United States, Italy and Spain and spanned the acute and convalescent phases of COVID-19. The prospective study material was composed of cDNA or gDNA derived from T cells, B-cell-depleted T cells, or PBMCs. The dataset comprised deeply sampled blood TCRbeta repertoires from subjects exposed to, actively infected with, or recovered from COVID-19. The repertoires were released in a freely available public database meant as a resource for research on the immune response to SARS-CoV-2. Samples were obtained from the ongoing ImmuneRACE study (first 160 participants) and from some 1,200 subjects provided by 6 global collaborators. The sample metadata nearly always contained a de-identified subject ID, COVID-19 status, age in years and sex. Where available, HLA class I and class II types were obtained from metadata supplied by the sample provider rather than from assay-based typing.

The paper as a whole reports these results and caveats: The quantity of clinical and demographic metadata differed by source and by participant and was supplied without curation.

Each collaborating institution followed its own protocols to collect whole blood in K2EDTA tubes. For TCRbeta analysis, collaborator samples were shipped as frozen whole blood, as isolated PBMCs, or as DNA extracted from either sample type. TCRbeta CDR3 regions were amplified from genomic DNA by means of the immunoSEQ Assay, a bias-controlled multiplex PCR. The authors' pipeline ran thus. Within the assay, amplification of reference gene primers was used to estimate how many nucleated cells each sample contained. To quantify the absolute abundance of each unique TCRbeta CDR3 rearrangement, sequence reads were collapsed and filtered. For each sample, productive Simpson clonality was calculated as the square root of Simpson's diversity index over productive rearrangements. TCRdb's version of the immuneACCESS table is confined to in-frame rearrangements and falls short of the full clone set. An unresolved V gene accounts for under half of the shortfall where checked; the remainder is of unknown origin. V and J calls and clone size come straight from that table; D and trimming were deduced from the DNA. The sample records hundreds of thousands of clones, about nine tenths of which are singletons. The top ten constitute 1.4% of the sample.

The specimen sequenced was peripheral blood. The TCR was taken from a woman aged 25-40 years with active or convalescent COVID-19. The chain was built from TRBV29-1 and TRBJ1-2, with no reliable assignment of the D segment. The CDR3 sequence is CSATALAGRGYTF. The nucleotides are TGCAGCGCGACCGCCTTGGCAGGAAGGGGCTACACCTTC.